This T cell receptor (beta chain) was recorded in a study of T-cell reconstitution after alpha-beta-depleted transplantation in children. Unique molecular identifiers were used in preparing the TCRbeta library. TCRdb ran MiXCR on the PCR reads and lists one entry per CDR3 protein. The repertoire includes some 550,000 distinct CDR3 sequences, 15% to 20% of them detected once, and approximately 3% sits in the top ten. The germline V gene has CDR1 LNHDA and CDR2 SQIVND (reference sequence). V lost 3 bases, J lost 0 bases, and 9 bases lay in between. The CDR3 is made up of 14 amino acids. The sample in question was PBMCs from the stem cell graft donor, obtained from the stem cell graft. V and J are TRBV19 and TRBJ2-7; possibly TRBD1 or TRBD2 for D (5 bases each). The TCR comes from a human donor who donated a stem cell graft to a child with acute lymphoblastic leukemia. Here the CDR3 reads CASSIGGSSYEQYF. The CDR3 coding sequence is TGTGCCAGTAGTATTGGGGGTAGCTCCTACGAGCAGTACTTC.